These T cell receptor beta chains were read from a single sample in a study of blood T cells in healthy people across ages. Each CDR3 protein is one row after TCRdb ran MiXCR on the 5' RACE reads. The sample lists hundreds of thousands of distinct CDR3 sequences; 52% were seen once. Sequencing was carried out using blood. These receptor sequences come from a woman older than 75 in good health. Both conserved end residues are part of each CDR3. D genes are given only for firm matches. Clone sizes are given selectively: once, few, many, or a class where the clone is expanded.

clone_size: .
v_call: TRBV7-3
j_call: TRBJ2-3
d_call: .
cdr3_nt: TGTGTCAGCAGCTCGGCCACAGATACGCAGTATTTT
cdr3_aa: CVSSSATDTQYF

clone_size: once
v_call: TRBV28
j_call: TRBJ1-1
d_call: TRBD1
cdr3_nt: TGTGCCAGCAGCGGCCGGGACAGGGGGCCCTGGGGAGAAGCTTTCTTT
cdr3_aa: CASSGRDRGPWGEAFF

clone_size: .
v_call: TRBV5-1
j_call: TRBJ2-3
d_call: .
cdr3_nt: TGCGCCAGCAGCGTGTTGGACACAGATACGCAGTATTTT
cdr3_aa: CASSVLDTDTQYF

clone_size: .
v_call: TRBV28
j_call: TRBJ2-7
d_call: .
cdr3_nt: TGTGCCAGCAGTTATACAGGTGGGAGCTCCTACGGGCAGTACTTC
cdr3_aa: CASSYTGGSSYGQYF

clone_size: many
v_call: TRBV27
j_call: TRBJ1-5
d_call: .
cdr3_nt: TGTGCCAGCAGTATCGGGACGATTGGCAATCAGCCCCAGCATTTT
cdr3_aa: CASSIGTIGNQPQHF

clone_size: .
v_call: TRBV5-1
j_call: TRBJ2-1
d_call: .
cdr3_nt: TGCGCCAGCAGCAGGGCTCAGGGTAGAAACAATGAGCAGTTCTTC
cdr3_aa: CASSRAQGRNNEQFF

clone_size: .
v_call: TRBV7-2
j_call: TRBJ2-3
d_call: TRBD2
cdr3_nt: TGTGCCAGCAGCTTACGACCTATGGGACTAGCGGAAGACCCAGATACGCAGTATTTT
cdr3_aa: CASSLRPMGLAEDPDTQYF

clone_size: once
v_call: TRBV28
j_call: TRBJ2-4
d_call: .
cdr3_nt: TGTGCCAGCGGATACCGGGACTCCCTTGTAGATCAGTACTTC
cdr3_aa: CASGYRDSLVDQYF

clone_size: .
v_call: TRBV3-1
j_call: TRBJ1-2
d_call: TRBD1
cdr3_nt: TGTGCCAGCAGCTTTGAGGGACAGGTCCGCTATGGCTACACCTTC
cdr3_aa: CASSFEGQVRYGYTF

clone_size: many
v_call: TRBV7-2
j_call: TRBJ1-2
d_call: TRBD1
cdr3_nt: TGTGCCAGCAGCCGCCCTCCCAACCTGACAGGGAGGGGAGGCTACACCTTC
cdr3_aa: CASSRPPNLTGRGGYTF

clone_size: .
v_call: TRBV7-7
j_call: TRBJ1-1
d_call: .
cdr3_nt: TGTGCCAGCAGCTTAGATGTGTTCAGGGCGAGTGGCACTGAAGCTTTCTTT
cdr3_aa: CASSLDVFRASGTEAFF

clone_size: .
v_call: TRBV2
j_call: TRBJ2-1
d_call: TRBD2
cdr3_nt: TGTGCCAGCACCCTGACTAGCGTCAACAGTGAGCAGTTCTTC
cdr3_aa: CASTLTSVNSEQFF

clone_size: .
v_call: TRBV20-1
j_call: TRBJ2-5
d_call: .
cdr3_nt: TGCAGTGCTAGAGACAACCTTTATGGGACCCAGTACTTC
cdr3_aa: CSARDNLYGTQYF

clone_size: .
v_call: TRBV4-2
j_call: TRBJ2-5
d_call: TRBD2
cdr3_nt: TGTGCCAGCAGCCAAGGGGACGCGGGAGGGCCCGAGGGGACCCAGTACTTC
cdr3_aa: CASSQGDAGGPEGTQYF

clone_size: .
v_call: TRBV10-3
j_call: TRBJ2-3
d_call: .
cdr3_nt: TGTGCCATCAGTGACGGCTCCCCAGATACGCAGTATTTT
cdr3_aa: CAISDGSPDTQYF

clone_size: .
v_call: TRBV5-1
j_call: TRBJ2-1
d_call: TRBD1
cdr3_nt: TGCGCCAGCAGCTTCGGGACAGGGGGCAGTGAGCAGTTCTTC
cdr3_aa: CASSFGTGGSEQFF

clone_size: many
v_call: TRBV10-3
j_call: TRBJ1-1
d_call: .
cdr3_nt: TGTGCCATCGCGTCAGGGGAAGTGAACACTGAAGCTTTCTTT
cdr3_aa: CAIASGEVNTEAFF

clone_size: few
v_call: TRBV20-1
j_call: TRBJ1-1
d_call: .
cdr3_nt: TGCAGTGCCAAGGAGGGACACCCGAACACTGAAGCTTTCTTT
cdr3_aa: CSAKEGHPNTEAFF

clone_size: .
v_call: TRBV12-3/TRBV12-4
j_call: TRBJ2-1
d_call: .
cdr3_nt: TGTGCCAGCCGATTACAGAATGAGCAGTTCTTC
cdr3_aa: CASRLQNEQFF

clone_size: .
v_call: TRBV20-1
j_call: TRBJ2-3
d_call: TRBD2
cdr3_nt: TGCAGTGCCTGGGCCGGGACTAGCGGGGCTCATACGCAGTATTTT
cdr3_aa: CSAWAGTSGAHTQYF

clone_size: few
v_call: TRBV5-1
j_call: TRBJ1-4
d_call: .
cdr3_nt: TGCGCCAGCAGCTTGCAAGGGAGGGGCTACGAAAAACTGTTTTTT
cdr3_aa: CASSLQGRGYEKLFF

clone_size: .
v_call: TRBV24-1
j_call: TRBJ2-1
d_call: .
cdr3_nt: TGTGCCACCAGTGCCCAGGACAGCAATGAGCAGTTCTTC
cdr3_aa: CATSAQDSNEQFF

clone_size: many
v_call: TRBV12-3/TRBV12-4
j_call: TRBJ2-7
d_call: .
cdr3_nt: TGTGCCAGCAGTTACGGGAGCTACGAGCAGTACTTC
cdr3_aa: CASSYGSYEQYF

clone_size: once
v_call: TRBV29-1
j_call: TRBJ2-5
d_call: TRBD2
cdr3_nt: TGCAGCGTGGCCTCTAGCGGGGCACAAGAGACCCAGTACTTC
cdr3_aa: CSVASSGAQETQYF

clone_size: .
v_call: TRBV4-2
j_call: TRBJ1-4
d_call: TRBD1
cdr3_nt: TGTGCCAGCAGCCTGGGACAGGGGACTGAAAAACTGTTTTTT
cdr3_aa: CASSLGQGTEKLFF

clone_size: few
v_call: TRBV28
j_call: TRBJ1-4
d_call: TRBD1
cdr3_nt: TGTGCCAGCAGTTTACAGACAGGGGGCATTGAAAAACTGTTTTTT
cdr3_aa: CASSLQTGGIEKLFF